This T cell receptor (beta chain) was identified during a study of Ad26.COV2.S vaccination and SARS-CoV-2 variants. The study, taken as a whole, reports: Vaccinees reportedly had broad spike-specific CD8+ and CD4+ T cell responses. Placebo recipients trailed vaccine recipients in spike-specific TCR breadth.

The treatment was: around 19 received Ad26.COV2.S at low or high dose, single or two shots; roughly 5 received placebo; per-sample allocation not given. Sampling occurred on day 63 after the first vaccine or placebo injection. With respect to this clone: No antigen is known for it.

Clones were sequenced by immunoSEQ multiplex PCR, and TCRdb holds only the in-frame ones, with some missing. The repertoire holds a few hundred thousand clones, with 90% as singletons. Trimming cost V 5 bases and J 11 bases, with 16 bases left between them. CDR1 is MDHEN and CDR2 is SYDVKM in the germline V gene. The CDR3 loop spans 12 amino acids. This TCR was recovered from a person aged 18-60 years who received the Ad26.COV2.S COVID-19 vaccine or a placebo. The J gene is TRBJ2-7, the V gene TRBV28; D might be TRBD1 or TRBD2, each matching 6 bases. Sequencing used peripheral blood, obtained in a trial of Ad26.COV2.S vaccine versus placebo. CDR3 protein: CASSDVVRGEYF. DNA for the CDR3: TGTGCCAGCAGTGACGTGGTTAGGGGGGAGTACTTC. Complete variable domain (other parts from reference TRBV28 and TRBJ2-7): DVKVTQSSRYLVKRTGEKVFLECVQDMDHENMFWYRQDPGLGLRLIYFSYDVKMKEKGDIPEGYSVSREKKERFSLILESASTNQTSMYLCASSDVVRGEYFGPGTRLTVT.